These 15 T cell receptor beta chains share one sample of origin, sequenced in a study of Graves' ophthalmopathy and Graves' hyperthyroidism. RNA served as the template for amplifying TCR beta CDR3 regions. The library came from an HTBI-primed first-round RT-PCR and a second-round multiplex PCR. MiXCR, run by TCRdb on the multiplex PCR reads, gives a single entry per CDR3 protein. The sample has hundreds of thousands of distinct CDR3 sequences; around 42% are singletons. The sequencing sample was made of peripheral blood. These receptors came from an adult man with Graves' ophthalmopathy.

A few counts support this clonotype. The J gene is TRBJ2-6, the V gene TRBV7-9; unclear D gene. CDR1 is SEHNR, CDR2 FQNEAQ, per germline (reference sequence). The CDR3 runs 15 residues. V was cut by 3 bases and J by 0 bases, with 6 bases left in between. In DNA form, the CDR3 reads TGTGCCAGCAGCTTGGACCTCTCTGGGGCCAACGTCCTGACTTTC. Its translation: CASSLDLSGANVLTF. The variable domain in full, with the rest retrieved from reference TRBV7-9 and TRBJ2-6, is DTGVSQNPRHKITKRGQNVTFRCDPISEHNRLYWYRQTLGQGPEFLTYFQNEAQLEKSRLLSDRFSAERPKGSFSTLEIQRTEQGDSAMYLCASSLDLSGANVLTFGAGSRLTVL.

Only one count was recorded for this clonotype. The CDR3 coding sequence is TGTGCCACCAGTGACCCAAAGAACGCGGACAGGGACAATGAGCAGTTCTTC. Protein product: CATSDPKNADRDNEQFF. The J gene is TRBJ2-1, the V gene TRBV24-1; 8 bases line up with TRBD1. CDR1 is KGHDR and CDR2 is SFDVKD in the germline V gene. V lost 4 bases to trimming and J lost 5 bases; unmatched junction nucleotides: 12. This CDR3 contains 17 residues.

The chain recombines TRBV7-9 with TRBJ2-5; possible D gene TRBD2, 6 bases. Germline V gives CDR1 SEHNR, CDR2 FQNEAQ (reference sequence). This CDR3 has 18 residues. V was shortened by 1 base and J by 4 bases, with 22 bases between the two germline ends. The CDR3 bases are TGTGCCAGCAGCTTAGAACGGGACTCACAAGGGTTAGGAGAGACCCAGTACTTC. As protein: CASSLERDSQGLGETQYF.

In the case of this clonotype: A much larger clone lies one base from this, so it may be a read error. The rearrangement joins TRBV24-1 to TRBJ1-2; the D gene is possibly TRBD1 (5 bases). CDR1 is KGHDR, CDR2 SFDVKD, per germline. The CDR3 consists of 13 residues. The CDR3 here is CATSDGGGYGYAF. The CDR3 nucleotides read TGTGCCACCAGTGACGGGGGAGGCTATGGCTACGCCTTC.

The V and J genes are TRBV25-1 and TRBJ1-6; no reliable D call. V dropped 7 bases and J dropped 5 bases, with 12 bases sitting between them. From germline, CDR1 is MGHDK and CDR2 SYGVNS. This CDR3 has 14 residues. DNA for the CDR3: TGTGCCAGCAACCCAGGAGACAATAATTCACCCCTCCACTTT. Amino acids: CASNPGDNNSPLHF.

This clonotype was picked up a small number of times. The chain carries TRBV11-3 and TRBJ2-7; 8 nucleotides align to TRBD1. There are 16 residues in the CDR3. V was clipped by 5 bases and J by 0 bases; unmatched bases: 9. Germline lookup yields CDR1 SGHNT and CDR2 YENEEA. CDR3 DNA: TGTGCCAGCAGCCTCTCGGGACAGGCCATCTCCTACGAGCAGTACTTC. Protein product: CASSLSGQAISYEQYF.

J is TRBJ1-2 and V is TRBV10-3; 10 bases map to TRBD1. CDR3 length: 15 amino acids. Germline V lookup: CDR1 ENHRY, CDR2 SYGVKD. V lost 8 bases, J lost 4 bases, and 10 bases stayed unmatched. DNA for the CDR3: TGTGCCATCGCGAACCGGGACAGGGGTTCCTATGGCTACACCTTC. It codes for CAIANRDRGSYGYTF.

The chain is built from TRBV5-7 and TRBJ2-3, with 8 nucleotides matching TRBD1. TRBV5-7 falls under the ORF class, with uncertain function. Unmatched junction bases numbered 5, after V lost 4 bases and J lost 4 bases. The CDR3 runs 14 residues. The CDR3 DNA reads TGTGCCAGCAGCGCCCGACAGGGGTCAGATACGCAGTATTTT. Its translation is CASSARQGSDTQYF.

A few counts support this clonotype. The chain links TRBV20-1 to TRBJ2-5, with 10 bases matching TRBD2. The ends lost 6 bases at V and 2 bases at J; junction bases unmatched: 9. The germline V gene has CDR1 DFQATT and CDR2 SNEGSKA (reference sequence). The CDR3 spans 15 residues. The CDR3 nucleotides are TGCAGTGCGCGACTTAGCGGGAGGCCACAAGAGACCCAGTACTTC. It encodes CSARLSGRPQETQYF.

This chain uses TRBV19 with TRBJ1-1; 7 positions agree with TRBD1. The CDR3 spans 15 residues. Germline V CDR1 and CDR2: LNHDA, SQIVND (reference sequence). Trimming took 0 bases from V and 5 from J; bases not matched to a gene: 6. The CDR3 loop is CASSIDAGGRTEAFF. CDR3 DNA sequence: TGTGCCAGTAGTATAGATGCAGGGGGAAGGACTGAAGCTTTCTTT.

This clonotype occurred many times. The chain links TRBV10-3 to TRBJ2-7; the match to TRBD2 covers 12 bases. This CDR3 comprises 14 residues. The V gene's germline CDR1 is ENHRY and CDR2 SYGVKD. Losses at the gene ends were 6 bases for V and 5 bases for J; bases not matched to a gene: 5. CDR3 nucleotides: TGTGCCATCAGGGTACTAGCGGGAGGTGACGAGCAGTACTTC. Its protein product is CAIRVLAGGDEQYF.

The CDR3 protein is CASSLGLAELSYEQYF. In DNA, the CDR3 is TGTGCCAGCAGCCTTGGACTAGCGGAACTCTCCTACGAGCAGTACTTC. V is TRBV25-1 and J is TRBJ2-7; TRBD2 agrees at 10 bases. Germline CDR1 reads MGHDK; CDR2 reads SYGVNS. This CDR3 contains 16 residues. J was trimmed by 0 bases and V by 6 bases; bases with no gene match: 8.

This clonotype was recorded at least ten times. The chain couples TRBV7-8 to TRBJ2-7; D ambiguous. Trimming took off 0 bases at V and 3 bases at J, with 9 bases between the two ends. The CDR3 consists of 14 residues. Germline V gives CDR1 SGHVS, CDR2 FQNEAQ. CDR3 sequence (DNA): TGTGCCAGCAGCTTAGCTCCGTTTGACTACGAGCAGTACTTC. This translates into CASSLAPFDYEQYF.

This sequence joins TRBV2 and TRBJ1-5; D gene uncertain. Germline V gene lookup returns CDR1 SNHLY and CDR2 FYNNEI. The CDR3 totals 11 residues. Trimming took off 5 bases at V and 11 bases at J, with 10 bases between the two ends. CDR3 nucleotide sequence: TGTGCCAGCAGTAGTTCTTCAGCCCAGCATTTT. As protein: CASSSSSAQHF.

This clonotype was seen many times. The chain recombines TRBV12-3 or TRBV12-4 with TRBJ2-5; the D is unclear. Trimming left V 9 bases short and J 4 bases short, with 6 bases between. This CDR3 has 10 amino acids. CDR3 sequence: CASSGETQYF. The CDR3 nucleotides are TGTGCCAGTAGTGGAGAGACCCAGTACTTC.